This section outlines one T cell receptor beta chain sequence together with its context. Its cognate antigen is unknown. Additional DNA sequences in this sample encode the identical CDR3. This CDR3 has 13 amino acids. Germline loops: CDR1 SGHTA, CDR2 FQGNSA. The ends were cut back, 1 base at V and 2 bases at J, with 5 bases in the middle. The data belong to a study of T cell responses to AZD1222 COVID-19 vaccine. Study results and limitations: Among those given AZD1222, only six or seven were seropositive at baseline. Repertoire sampling happened only post peak T cell response. CD4 TCRs associated with vaccination spanned spike, dominating at 160-218 and 743-854.

Method: immunoSEQ multiplex PCR; TCRdb's copy keeps in-frame clones and lacks some. Of under 150,000 clones listed, about 90% are singletons. This TCR came from an adult who received the AZD1222 COVID-19 vaccine. This material consisted of peripheral blood, taken 28 days after the second AZD1222 dose. The V gene is TRBV7-2, the J gene TRBJ1-1; no firm D call. As DNA, the CDR3 is TGTGCCAGCAGCTTAGTTCCAAACACTGAAGCTTTCTTT. Translating gives CASSLVPNTEAFF. Using reference TRBV7-2 and TRBJ1-1 for the parts outside the CDR3, the full variable domain is GAGVSQSPSNKVTEKGKDVELRCDPISGHTALYWYRQSLGQGLEFLIYFQGNSAPDKSGLPSDRFSAERTGGSVSTLTIQRTQQEDSAVYLCASSLVPNTEAFFGQGTRLTVV.